The clone carrying this TCR beta chain occurred a few times. Its antigen remains unidentified. This record comes from a study of cytomegalovirus exposure and HLA in healthy donors. The PCR contained 60 Vbeta and 13 Jbeta primers. Here immunoSEQ multiplex PCR was the method, and the copy in TCRdb shows in-frame clones only, minus some. The sample consists of about 190,000 clones, about four fifths of them appearing once. The CDR3 extends over 13 amino acids. Between the trimmed V and J ends, which lost 6 bases and 10 bases, there was a span of 18 bases. Germline-derived CDR1 and CDR2 are WSHSY and SAAADI. Study results and limitations: Reportedly, TCR beta sequences accurately predicted HLA-A and HLA-B alleles in most subjects. In a later analysis, at a false discovery rate of 0.05, 17,000 or so TCR beta sequences were associated with HLA alleles. Indistinguishable V segments, including TRBV6-2 and TRBV6-3, were excluded. What a later analysis showed was that several of the most significant clusters appeared linked to common viral pathogens.

This chain connects TRBV10-2 to TRBJ1-1; D may be TRBD1 (6 bases). Sequencing used PBMCs. The TCR sequence derives from a woman aged 50 to 60 in good health and CMV-seropositive. This chain's CDR3 is CASSGNLGGGAFF. DNA of the CDR3: TGCGCCAGCAGCGGTAATTTAGGGGGGGGAGCTTTCTTT.